Given below is one TCR beta chain in context. TCRdb re-called the RT-PCR reads with MiXCR, one entry per CDR3 protein. The table includes fewer than 800,000 distinct CDR3 sequences, 14% detected once. V was pared by 6 bases and J by 0 bases, with 9 bases between. This CDR3 has 14 amino acids. Germline V gives CDR1 KGHDR, CDR2 SFDVKD. Input material: memory CD4+ T cells from blood. The gene calls are TRBV24-1 and TRBJ2-3; D is uncertain. The receptor comes from a female donor in good health, serving as a healthy control. The CDR3 region is CATSRQSSTDTQYF. CDR3 coding DNA: TGTGCCACCAGTAGGCAGTCTAGCACAGATACGCAGTATTTT.